Presented here are 27 T cell receptor beta chains from one specimen sequenced in a study of blood T cells in healthy people across ages. Together with a sample-barcoded 5' primer, a J-beta primer mix was included in a second PCR lasting about 7 to 12 cycles. TCRdb redid the calling of the 5' RACE reads with MiXCR, one entry per CDR3 protein. The sample comprises 450,000 to 700,000 distinct CDR3 sequences, 25% to 30% of which are singletons, and under 20% rests with the top ten. The sample comprised blood. The source is a woman aged 70 to 79 in good health.

This chain connects TRBV11-2 to TRBJ2-7; TRBD2 might be the D (6 bases). Trimming pared 11 bases from V and 3 bases from J, leaving 17 bases between. The CDR3 extends over 13 amino acids. Germline values: CDR1 SGHAT, CDR2 FQNNGV. CDR3 in amino acids: CAPTPGEVYEQYF. The DNA for the CDR3 is TGTGCCCCTACCCCGGGGGAGGTCTACGAGCAGTACTTC.

This clonotype has ten or more counts. The chain combines TRBV30 with TRBJ1-4; D is uncertain. Germline CDR1 GTSNPN, CDR2 SVGIG (reference sequence). This CDR3 region has 16 residues. The V and J ends lost 1 base and 1 base respectively, with 13 bases between them. DNA of the CDR3: TGTGCCTGGAGTGCCGCGGCTGCGGTAACTAATGAAAAACTGTTTTTT. This codes for CAWSAAAAVTNEKLFF. The full variable domain, rest sourced from reference TRBV30 and TRBJ1-4, is SQTIHQWPATLVQPVGSPLSLECTVEGTSNPNLYWYRQAAGRGLQLLFYSVGIGQISSEVPQNLSASRPQDRQFILSSKKLLLSDSGFYLCAWSAAAAVTNEKLFFGSGTQLSVL.

The chain recombines TRBV5-1 with TRBJ2-7; tentative D call: TRBD2 (5 bases). The V and J ends lost 0 bases and 5 bases respectively, with 12 bases between them. This CDR3 contains 14 residues. In germline, CDR1 is SGHRS, CDR2 YFSETQ. CDR3 residues: CASSLEFGGNEQYF. The CDR3 nucleotides read TGCGCCAGCAGCTTGGAATTCGGAGGTAACGAGCAGTACTTC.

This clonotype occurred a few times. The chain recombines TRBV9 with TRBJ2-7; a possible D gene is TRBD2 (6 bases). The CDR3 length is 15 residues. Germline lookup yields CDR1 SGDLS and CDR2 YYNGEE. Trimming cost V 4 bases and J 7 bases, with 21 bases left between them. CDR3 bases: TGTGCCAGCAGCTTTACGACGGACCCCGGGGGAGAGCAGTACTTC. It encodes CASSFTTDPGGEQYF.

To note about this clonotype: One end of the junction is discordant with germline, which a read error may explain. The V call is TRBV11-3, the J call TRBJ1-1, with 7 positions matching TRBD1. The CDR3 covers 13 residues. Per the germline V gene, CDR1 is SGHNT and CDR2 is YENEEA. CDR3 sequence reads: CASSGQANTEAFF. The CDR3 coding sequence is TGTGCCAGCAGCGGACAGGCGAACACCGAAGCTTTCTTT.

The chain couples TRBV6-1 to TRBJ2-3; D call uncertain. CDR3 size: 14 residues. The germline CDR1 and CDR2 sequences are MNHNS and SASEGT. V shed 7 bases and J shed 1 base, with 12 bases lying between them. CDR3 nucleotides: TGTGCCAGCACGCCCACGGCCGGCACAGATACGCAGTATTTT. Translation gives CASTPTAGTDTQYF.

This clonotype was counted a few times. This chain connects TRBV7-9 to TRBJ1-4, with unresolved D. Germline CDR1 SEHNR, CDR2 FQNEAQ (reference sequence). With 4 bases removed from V and 0 bases from J, the gap between germline ends came to 9 bases. The CDR3 covers 15 residues. In nucleotides, the CDR3 is TGTGCCAGCAGCTCTCACCGAACAACTAATGAAAAACTGTTTTTT. This gives the protein CASSSHRTTNEKLFF.

This clonotype turned up a few times. The genes are TRBV27 and TRBJ2-4, with 9 bases identical to TRBD1. The CDR3 has 16 residues. Germline loops: CDR1 MNHEY, CDR2 SMNVEV (reference sequence). After removal of 4 bases from V and 7 bases from J, the junction contained 11 bases not matched to a gene. Written as DNA, the CDR3 is TGTGCCAGCAGTTCGTCCGTGACAGGGGGTATTAACATTCAGTACTTC. Translated: CASSSSVTGGINIQYF.

This clonotype was seen a few times. The CDR3 DNA is TGTGCCAGCAGCTTAGGTTCCCCGACTAGCGGCGCCACAGATACGCAGTATTTT. Translation gives CASSLGSPTSGATDTQYF. This rearrangement joins TRBV7-2 to TRBJ2-3; 9 bases are shared with TRBD2. The length of the CDR3 is 18 residues. Germline CDR1 and CDR2: SGHTA and FQGNSA. Trimming removed 1 base from V and 2 bases from J; junction bases left unmatched: 10. Full variable domain (rest looked up from reference TRBV7-2 and TRBJ2-3): GAGVSQSPSNKVTEKGKDVELRCDPISGHTALYWYRQSLGQGLEFLIYFQGNSAPDKSGLPSDRFSAERTGGSVSTLTIQRTQQEDSAVYLCASSLGSPTSGATDTQYFGPGTRLTVL.

This clonotype has only a few counts. The V and J genes are TRBV7-2 and TRBJ2-1; the match to TRBD2 covers 7 bases. The junction had 13 bases not matched to a gene; V was cut back by 8 bases and J by 9 bases. In germline, CDR1 is SGHTA, CDR2 FQGNSA. This CDR3 contains 14 residues. The DNA for the CDR3 is TGTGCCAGCTCGCGACCGGGGGGTGGGTTTGAGCAGTTCTTC. It encodes CASSRPGGGFEQFF. Drawing the rest from reference TRBV7-2 and TRBJ2-1, the complete variable domain is GAGVSQSPSNKVTEKGKDVELRCDPISGHTALYWYRQSLGQGLEFLIYFQGNSAPDKSGLPSDRFSAERTGGSVSTLTIQRTQQEDSAVYLCASSRPGGGFEQFFGPGTRLTVL.

CDR3: CSARVVLSYGYTF. The CDR3 DNA reads TGCAGTGCTAGGGTCGTTCTCAGCTATGGCTACACCTTC. This chain joins TRBV20-1 and TRBJ1-2; D unclear. Per the germline V gene, CDR1 is DFQATT and CDR2 is SNEGSKA (reference sequence). The CDR3 is 13 amino acids. Between the trimmed V and J ends, which lost 3 bases and 4 bases, there was a span of 12 bases.

The chain's CDR3 is CASSIHVATNEKLFF. Written as DNA, the CDR3 is TGCGCCAGCAGCATACATGTCGCAACTAATGAAAAACTGTTTTTT. V and J are TRBV5-1 and TRBJ1-4; D gene ambiguous. Germline-derived CDR1 and CDR2 are SGHRS and YFSETQ. The CDR3 has 15 residues. V was clipped by 4 bases and J by 0 bases, with 10 bases between them.

This clonotype was picked up many times. The rearrangement uses TRBV7-9 and TRBJ2-5; no definite D call. Germline CDR1 is SEHNR and CDR2 is FQNEAQ (reference sequence). V was pared by 6 bases and J by 5 bases, with 7 bases between. This CDR3 spans 11 amino acids. CDR3 sequence reads: CASSTWETQYF. Written as DNA, the CDR3 is TGTGCCAGCAGTACCTGGGAGACCCAGTACTTC.

This clonotype was detected only once. This sequence joins TRBV6-2 or TRBV6-3 and TRBJ2-7; D gene unclear. V lost 7 bases and J 0 bases, leaving 10 bases between the germline ends. Germline V CDR1 and CDR2: MNHEY, SVGEGT. CDR3 length: 13 amino acids. The CDR3 region is CASNNRTSYEQYF. Written as DNA, the CDR3 is TGTGCCAGCAACAACCGGACCTCCTACGAGCAGTACTTC.

This chain uses TRBV7-9 with TRBJ1-2; 7 nucleotides line up with TRBD1. The ends lost 0 bases at V and 6 bases at J; junction bases unmatched: 4. From germline, CDR1 is SEHNR and CDR2 FQNEAQ (reference sequence). This CDR3 comprises 14 residues. The CDR3 reads CASSLATGLHGYTF. CDR3 DNA sequence: TGTGCCAGCAGCTTAGCGACAGGGTTGCATGGCTACACCTTC.

This clonotype has a handful of counts. The CDR3 loop is CASSANLAGGRETQYF. CDR3 bases: TGTGCCAGCAGCGCAAACCTAGCGGGGGGACGAGAGACCCAGTACTTC. The chain employs TRBV7-9 and TRBJ2-5; 11 bases map to TRBD2. V lost 5 bases, J lost 4 bases, and 9 bases stayed unmatched. Germline CDR1 is SEHNR and CDR2 is FQNEAQ (reference sequence). This CDR3 contains 16 residues.

This clonotype was detected a few times. J is TRBJ2-6 and V is TRBV6-2 or TRBV6-3; unclear D gene. Trimming took 2 bases from V and 1 from J, leaving 15 bases between them. Germline V gene sequence: CDR1 MNHEY, CDR2 SVGEGT. The CDR3 is 18 residues long. CDR3 in amino acids: CASSYRSSSLSGANVLTF. For the CDR3, the DNA is TGTGCCAGCAGTTACCGCTCTTCAAGCCTATCTGGGGCCAACGTCCTGACTTTC.

The chain carries TRBV9 and TRBJ1-6; D remains ambiguous. CDR1 is SGDLS, CDR2 YYNGEE, per germline. The CDR3 is made up of 17 amino acids. The V gene lost 3 bases and the J gene lost 0 bases, with 13 bases spanning the gap. This CDR3 reads CASSGRPSGSYNSPLHF. The CDR3, as DNA: TGTGCCAGCAGCGGAAGGCCCTCGGGCTCCTATAATTCACCCCTCCACTTT.

This clonotype was counted between two and nine times. This chain joins TRBV4-2 and TRBJ2-3, with no clear D. This CDR3 is built from 16 residues. Trimming removed 0 bases from V and 2 bases from J, with 12 bases in between. Germline loops: CDR1 LGHNA, CDR2 YNFKEQ. The CDR3 loop is CASSQDKTSYTDTQYF. The CDR3 DNA sequence: TGTGCCAGCAGCCAAGATAAGACTTCTTACACAGATACGCAGTATTTT.

This clonotype was counted only a few times. One end of the junction is discordant with germline, which a read error may explain. This chain links TRBV27 with TRBJ2-3, with no clear D. Germline-derived CDR1 and CDR2 are MNHEY and SMNVEV (reference sequence). CDR3 length equals 12 residues. CDR3 nucleotides: TGTGCCAGCGGTTTTACCCCAGATACGCAGTATTTT. The encoded protein is CASGFTPDTQYF.

The chain combines TRBV25-1 with TRBJ1-6; TRBD1 might be the D (5 bases). CDR3 size: 13 residues. Trimming shortened V by 4 bases and J by 10 bases, and 11 bases separated the two germline ends. Germline CDR1 reads MGHDK; CDR2 reads SYGVNS. CDR3 nucleotides: TGTGCCAGCAGTGTGAAGGGGAGGTCACCCCTCCACTTT. Protein: CASSVKGRSPLHF.

This clonotype was seen only a few times. The rearrangement joins TRBV27 to TRBJ2-1; the match to TRBD2 covers 8 bases. V was clipped by 1 base and J by 1 base; unmatched bases: 3. Germline lookup yields CDR1 MNHEY and CDR2 SMNVEV (reference sequence). The CDR3 has 16 amino acids. CDR3 coding DNA: TGTGCCAGCAGTTTATTGGCTAGCGGGTCCTACAATGAGCAGTTCTTC. Translated: CASSLLASGSYNEQFF.

On this clonotype itself: A read error may account for a junction end that differs from germline. The chain carries TRBV12-3 or TRBV12-4 and TRBJ2-5; D might be TRBD2 (5 bases). The CDR3 has 12 amino acids. CDR3 in DNA: TGTGCCAGCAGTTTAGCTGGGGAGAGCCAGTACTTC. Encoded protein: CASSLAGESQYF.

This clonotype was counted only a few times. This chain joins TRBV9 and TRBJ2-3; 8 nucleotides agree with TRBD2. Germline CDR1 and CDR2: SGDLS and YYNGEE. The length of the CDR3 is 18 residues. After removal of 0 bases from V and 6 bases from J, the junction contained 15 bases not matched to a gene. For the CDR3, the DNA is TGTGCCAGCAGCGTAGTGGGGACTGGCGGGGGGCCATCGGATACGCAGTATTTT. It is translated as CASSVVGTGGGPSDTQYF.

This clonotype occurred a few times. This sequence joins TRBV12-3 or TRBV12-4 and TRBJ2-3; D is ambiguous. CDR3 length: 14 residues. V lost 2 bases, J lost 2 bases, and 8 bases lay in between. The DNA of the CDR3 is TGTGCCAGCAGTTTAACTTCTCTCACAGATACGCAGTATTTT. Protein: CASSLTSLTDTQYF.

CDR3 loop: CSSAHRGSNTGELFF. CDR3 in DNA: TGCAGTTCGGCGCACCGGGGATCGAACACCGGGGAGCTGTTTTTT. The chain combines TRBV20-1 with TRBJ2-2, with D perhaps matching TRBD2 (5 bases). Trimming shortened V by 8 bases and J by 0 bases, and 16 bases separated the two germline ends. The germline V gene has CDR1 DFQATT and CDR2 SNEGSKA (reference sequence). The CDR3 spans 15 residues.

This clonotype was seen a few times. CDR3 nucleotides: TGTGCCAGCAGGGGGGTTAGAAGCGAGCAGTACGTC. The encoded protein is CASRGVRSEQYV. The V and J genes are TRBV6-6 and TRBJ2-7; D is possibly TRBD1 or TRBD2 (5 bases each). Germline V gene lookup returns CDR1 MNHNY and CDR2 SVGAGI (reference sequence). The V and J ends lost 6 bases and 6 bases respectively, with 12 bases between them. The CDR3 consists of 12 residues.